This note documents a single T cell receptor beta chain sequence. The sample has other DNA sequences that encode this CDR3 too. This entry belongs to a study of beta chain features in type 1 diabetes. Sequencing targeted expressed TCRB transcripts, as all isolated RNA had been reverse transcribed. The read count averaged around 3.5 million across naive, central memory and regulatory T cell samples. Method: immunoSEQ multiplex PCR; TCRdb's copy keeps in-frame clones and lacks some. The sample has about 210,000 clones, 11% seen once. Via CD45RO/CCR7/CD25/CD127/CD95/CD27, cells of the CD4+ naive, central memory, regulatory and stem cell-like memory subsets were sorted. The receptor was isolated from a man aged 18 to 35 in good health. Sequencing used central memory CD4+ T cells from blood.

The CDR3, as DNA: TGTGCCAGCAGCTTAACCGGAGAGGGAACTGAAGCTTTCTTT. Its protein product is CASSLTGEGTEAFF. The chain uses TRBV7-3 and TRBJ1-1; D unresolved. The germline CDR1 and CDR2 sequences are SGHTA and FQGTGA. Trimming cost V 0 bases and J 5 bases, with 10 bases left between them. The CDR3 is 14 amino acids.